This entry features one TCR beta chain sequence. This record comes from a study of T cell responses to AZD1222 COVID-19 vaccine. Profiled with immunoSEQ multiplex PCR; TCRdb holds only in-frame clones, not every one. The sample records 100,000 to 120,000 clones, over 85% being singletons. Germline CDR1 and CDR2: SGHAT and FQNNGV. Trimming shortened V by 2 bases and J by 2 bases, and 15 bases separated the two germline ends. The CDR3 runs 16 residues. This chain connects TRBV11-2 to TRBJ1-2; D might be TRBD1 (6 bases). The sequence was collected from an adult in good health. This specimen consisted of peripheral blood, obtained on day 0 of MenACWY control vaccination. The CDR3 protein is CASSLSGGANNYGYTF. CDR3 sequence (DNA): TGTGCCAGCAGCTTATCCGGGGGGGCGAACAACTATGGCTACACCTTC.